This T cell receptor (beta chain) was profiled in a study of cytomegalovirus exposure and HLA in healthy donors. Concerning this clone: The antigen is undetermined.

The V gene's germline CDR1 is SGHDT and CDR2 YYEEEE. V lost 4 bases to trimming and J lost 4 bases, with 14 bases between them. This CDR3 contains 15 residues. 13 Jbeta primers and 60 Vbeta primers were used for the PCR. Assay used: immunoSEQ multiplex PCR; TCRdb lists only in-frame clones, some missing. Of some 110,000 clones in the sample, approximately 80% are singletons; the top ten hold 4.5% to 5%. Regarding the study as a whole: Being indistinguishable, some V segments were excluded, TRBV6-2 and TRBV6-3 among them.

The chain links TRBV5-6 to TRBJ2-2, with TRBD2 as a possible D gene (6 bases). This sequence originates from a man between 50 and 59 years old in good health and CMV-seropositive. The source material was PBMCs. The CDR3 protein is CASSLPGGGTGELFF. The CDR3 DNA sequence: TGTGCCAGCAGCCTCCCCGGGGGAGGCACCGGGGAGCTGTTTTTT.